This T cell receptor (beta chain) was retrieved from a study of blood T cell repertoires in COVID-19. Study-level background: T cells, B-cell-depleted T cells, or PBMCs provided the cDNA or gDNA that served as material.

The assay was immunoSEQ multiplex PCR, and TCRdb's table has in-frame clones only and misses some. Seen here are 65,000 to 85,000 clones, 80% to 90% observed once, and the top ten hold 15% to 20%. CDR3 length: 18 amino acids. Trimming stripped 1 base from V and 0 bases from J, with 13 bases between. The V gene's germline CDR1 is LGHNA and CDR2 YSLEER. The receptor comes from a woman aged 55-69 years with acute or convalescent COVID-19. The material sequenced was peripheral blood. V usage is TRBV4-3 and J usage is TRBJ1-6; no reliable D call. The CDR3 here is CASSQGSSVSSYNSPLHF. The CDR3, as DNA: TGCGCCAGCAGCCAAGGTAGCTCAGTGAGCTCCTATAATTCACCCCTCCACTTT.